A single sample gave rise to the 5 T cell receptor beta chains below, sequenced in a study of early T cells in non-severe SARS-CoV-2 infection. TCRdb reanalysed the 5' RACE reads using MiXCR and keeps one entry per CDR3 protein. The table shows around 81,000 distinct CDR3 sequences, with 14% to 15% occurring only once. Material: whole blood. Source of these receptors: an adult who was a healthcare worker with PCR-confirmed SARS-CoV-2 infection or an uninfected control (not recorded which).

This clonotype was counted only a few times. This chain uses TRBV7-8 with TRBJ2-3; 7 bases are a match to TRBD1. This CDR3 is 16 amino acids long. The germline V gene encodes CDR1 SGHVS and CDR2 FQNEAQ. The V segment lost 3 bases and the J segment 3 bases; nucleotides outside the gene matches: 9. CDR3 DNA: TGTGCCAGCAGCTTGAGAAGGACAGGCGGGACAGATACGCAGTATTTT. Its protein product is CASSLRRTGGTDTQYF.

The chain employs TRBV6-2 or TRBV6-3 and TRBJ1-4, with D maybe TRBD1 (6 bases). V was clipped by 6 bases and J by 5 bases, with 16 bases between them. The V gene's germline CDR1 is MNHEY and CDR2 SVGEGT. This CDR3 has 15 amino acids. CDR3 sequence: CASSLTGTSNEKLFF. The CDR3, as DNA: TGTGCCAGCAGCCTAACAGGGACCTCGAATGAAAAACTGTTTTTT.

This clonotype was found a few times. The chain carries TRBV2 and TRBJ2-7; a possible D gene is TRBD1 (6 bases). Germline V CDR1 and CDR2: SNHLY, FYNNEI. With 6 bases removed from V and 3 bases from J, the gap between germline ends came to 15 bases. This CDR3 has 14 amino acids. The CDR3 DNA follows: TGTGCCAGCAGGACCCATAAGACAGGCTACGAGCAGTACTTC. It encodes CASRTHKTGYEQYF. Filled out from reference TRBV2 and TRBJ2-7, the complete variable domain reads EPEVTQTPSHQVTQMGQEVILRCVPISNHLYFYWYRQILGQKVEFLVSFYNNEISEKSEIFDDQFSVERPDGSNFTLKIRSTKLEDSAMYFCASRTHKTGYEQYFGPGTRLTVT.

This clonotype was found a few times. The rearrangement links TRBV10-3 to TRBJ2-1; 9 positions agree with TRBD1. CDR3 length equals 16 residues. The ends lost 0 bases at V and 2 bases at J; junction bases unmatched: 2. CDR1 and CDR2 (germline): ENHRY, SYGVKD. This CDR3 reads CAISESGTGPYNEQFF. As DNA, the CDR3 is TGTGCCATCAGTGAGTCCGGGACAGGGCCCTACAATGAGCAGTTCTTC.

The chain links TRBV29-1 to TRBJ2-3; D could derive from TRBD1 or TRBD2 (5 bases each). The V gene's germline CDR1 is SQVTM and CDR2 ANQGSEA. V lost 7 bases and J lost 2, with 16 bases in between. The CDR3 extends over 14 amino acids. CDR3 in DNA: TGCAGCGCCGCGCGAGGGGCAACCACAGATACGCAGTATTTT. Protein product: CSAARGATTDTQYF.